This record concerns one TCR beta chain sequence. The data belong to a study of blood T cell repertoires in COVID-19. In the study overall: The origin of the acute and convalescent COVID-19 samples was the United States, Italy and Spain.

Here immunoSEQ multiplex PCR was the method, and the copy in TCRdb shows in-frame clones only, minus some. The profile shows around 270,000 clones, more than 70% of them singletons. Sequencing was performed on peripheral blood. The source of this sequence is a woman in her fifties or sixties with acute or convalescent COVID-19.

The CDR3 DNA reads as TGTGCCAGCAGTGAGACAGGGGGACAGCCCCAGCATTTT. Protein sequence: CASSETGGQPQHF. This chain joins TRBV6-1 and TRBJ1-5; TRBD1 agrees at 9 bases. V dropped 3 bases and J dropped 7; count of bases not matched to a gene: 1. Germline-derived CDR1 and CDR2 are MNHNS and SASEGT. The CDR3 extends over 13 amino acids.